Following are 32 T cell receptor beta chains from one sample sequenced in a study of OX40 agonist ivuxolimab in advanced cancers. The assay was immunoSEQ multiplex PCR, and TCRdb's table has in-frame clones only and misses some. Here the sample spans tens of thousands of clones, around 80% being singletons. The source material was CD4+ or CD8+ T cells sorted from blood, sampled in a trial of the OX40 agonist ivuxolimab. These receptors originate from an adult with an advanced solid tumor such as melanoma, head and neck, liver or kidney cancer.

This chain uses TRBV7-8 with TRBJ2-7; D is ambiguous. The V and J ends lost 0 bases and 2 bases respectively, with 8 bases between them. This CDR3 comprises 14 residues. The germline V gene encodes CDR1 SGHVS and CDR2 FQNEAQ. The CDR3 bases are TGTGCCAGCAGCTTAGCCCAGCCTACCTACGAGCAGTACTTC. Translating gives CASSLAQPTYEQYF.

Comment on this clone: The junction differs from germline at one of its ends, possibly a read error. The rearrangement links TRBV7-7 to TRBJ2-5; 11 bases fit TRBD1. The germline CDR1 and CDR2 sequences are SSHAT and FNYEAQ (reference sequence). The CDR3 runs 18 residues. The chain's CDR3 is CASSLRTGGIFLQETQYF. The CDR3 nucleotides read TGTGCTAGCAGCTTAAGGACAGGGGGCATCTTTTTACAAGAGACCCAGTACTTC.

Of note for this clone: The same CDR3 can be traced to other DNA sequences in this sample. The J gene is TRBJ1-1, the V gene TRBV19; D gene ambiguous. The CDR3 covers 13 residues. The V end was cut by 4 bases, the J end by 5 bases, with 11 bases between. Germline CDR1 and CDR2: LNHDA and SQIVND (reference sequence). DNA of the CDR3: TGTGCCAGTAGTACAGGAGCGGTAACTGAAGCTTTCTTT. Amino acids: CASSTGAVTEAFF.

In this sample, this clone turned up once. This sequence joins TRBV5-4 and TRBJ1-6; TRBD1 is a possible D gene (5 bases). CDR1 is SGHNT, CDR2 YYREEE, per germline (reference sequence). This CDR3 has 15 residues. V was pared by 5 bases and J by 7 bases, with 16 bases between. The CDR3 is CASSTEGIGNSPLHF. As DNA, the CDR3 is TGTGCCAGCAGTACCGAGGGGATAGGAAATTCACCCCTCCACTTT.

This rearrangement joins TRBV5-1 to TRBJ2-5; TRBD1 aligns across 7 bases. Looked up from germline, CDR1 is SGHRS and CDR2 is YFSETQ. The CDR3 is 14 amino acids. With V trimmed by 0 bases and J by 2 bases, 1 base remained unmatched. The DNA of the CDR3 is TGCGCCAGCAGCTTGGGGGACAGACAAGAGACCCAGTACTTC. Its protein product is CASSLGDRQETQYF.

The chain has TRBV18 and TRBJ1-5, with TRBD1 matching over 9 bases. The CDR3 is 16 residues long. Germline V gene sequence: CDR1 KGHSH, CDR2 LQKENI. Trimming cost V 0 bases and J 4 bases; bases outside gene matches: 4. In DNA, the CDR3 is TGTGCCAGCTCACCACCCCTGGGACAGGGAAATCAGCCCCAGCATTTT. It translates to CASSPPLGQGNQPQHF.

V is TRBV9 and J is TRBJ2-1; 8 bases line up with TRBD1. This CDR3 is 15 amino acids long. J lost 4 bases, V lost 0 bases, and 3 bases had no gene match. Germline CDR1 is SGDLS and CDR2 is YYNGEE. The CDR3 DNA reads TGTGCCAGCAGCGTAGTGGGGGACAGGTACAATGAGCAGTTCTTC. This gives the protein CASSVVGDRYNEQFF.

The chain employs TRBV19 and TRBJ2-2, with TRBD2 matching over 7 bases. This CDR3 is built from 17 residues. CDR1 LNHDA and CDR2 SQIVND come from the germline V gene (reference sequence). V shed 7 bases and J 4 bases; nucleotides not matched to a gene: 15. This chain's CDR3 is CASTQVSRTGGTGELFF. CDR3 DNA sequence: TGTGCCAGTACCCAAGTCTCTCGGACGGGGGGCACCGGGGAGCTGTTTTTT.

This clone came up a few times. The rearrangement uses TRBV6-5 and TRBJ2-7; maybe TRBD2 (5 bases). The CDR3 totals 14 residues. Germline-derived CDR1 and CDR2 are MNHEY and SVGAGI. Trimming pared 4 bases from V and 5 bases from J, leaving 15 bases between. This chain's CDR3 is CASSSSLRGNEQYF. CDR3 nucleotides: TGTGCCAGCAGTTCATCGCTTCGGGGTAACGAGCAGTACTTC.

The count of this clone is one. The V gene is TRBV4-1, the J gene TRBJ2-7; 10 bases match TRBD2. J lost 3 bases, V lost 0 bases, and 14 bases had no gene match. The CDR3 contains 19 residues. CDR1 and CDR2 (germline): MGHRA, YSYEKL. CDR3 nucleotides: TGCGCCAGCAGCCAAGATTCGGGGTTAGCGGGGGGACTCTACTACGAGCAGTACTTC. Translated, it gives CASSQDSGLAGGLYYEQYF.

The V call is TRBV29-1, the J call TRBJ1-3; D gene uncertain. Germline loops: CDR1 SQVTM, CDR2 ANQGSEA. V was pared by 1 base and J by 6 bases, with 10 bases between. This CDR3 is built from 13 residues. CDR3 DNA sequence: TGCAGCGTTGAAGGGGCAGGCACAAACACCATATATTTT. It is translated as CSVEGAGTNTIYF.

The rearrangement uses TRBV19 and TRBJ2-2; no clear D. Germline lookup yields CDR1 LNHDA and CDR2 SQIVND (reference sequence). The CDR3 extends over 14 amino acids. V shed 6 bases and J shed 6 bases, with 14 bases lying between them. The CDR3 region has the DNA TGTGCCAGTAGCCAAACGCCTTACTCCGGGGAGCTGTTTTTT. Amino acid sequence: CASSQTPYSGELFF.

The chain links TRBV4-1 to TRBJ2-1; TRBD2 agrees at 7 bases. The CDR3 length is 15 residues. Germline CDR1 is MGHRA and CDR2 is YSYEKL. The ends lost 6 bases at V and 4 bases at J; junction bases unmatched: 9. CDR3 sequence (DNA): TGCGCCAGCAGAGATGGACTAGTCCGTTACAATGAGCAGTTCTTC. This encodes CASRDGLVRYNEQFF.

Notes on this clone: Other DNA sequences from this sample encode an identical CDR3 as well. This chain joins TRBV7-8 and TRBJ2-7, with D unclear. Germline CDR1 and CDR2: SGHVS and FQNEAQ. V shed 0 bases and J shed 0 bases, with 12 bases lying between them. This CDR3 comprises 16 residues. The CDR3 protein is CASSLAEVRSSYEQYF. CDR3 DNA sequence: TGTGCCAGCAGCTTAGCGGAAGTCAGGAGCTCCTACGAGCAGTACTTC.

The genes are TRBV5-1 and TRBJ2-5; D call uncertain. The J call could be wrong; TRBJ2-7 is a better fit for the DNA end. The CDR3 spans 14 residues. Germline CDR1 SGHRS, CDR2 YFSETQ. The CDR3 DNA follows: TGCGCCAGCAGCTTGGTTGGGGAATGCTACGAGCAGTACTTC. This sequence encodes CASSLVGECYEQYF.

CDR3 DNA: TGTGCCAGTAGCTCCCGGGACTTTAGCACAGATACGCAGTATTTT. Protein product: CASSSRDFSTDTQYF. The chain combines TRBV19 with TRBJ2-3; maybe TRBD2 (6 bases). CDR1 and CDR2 from the germline V gene are LNHDA and SQIVND (reference sequence). V lost 6 bases and J 0 bases, leaving 13 bases between the germline ends. The CDR3 runs 15 residues.

V usage is TRBV7-9 and J usage is TRBJ2-3; D is possibly TRBD2 (6 bases). The V gene's germline CDR1 is SEHNR and CDR2 FQNEAQ (reference sequence). V lost 4 bases to trimming and J lost 1 base, with 9 bases between them. The CDR3 is 14 residues long. CDR3 residues: CASSSGGGTDTQYF. The CDR3, as DNA: TGTGCCAGCAGCTCTGGAGGGGGCACAGATACGCAGTATTTT. Combining the CDR3 with reference TRBV7-9 and TRBJ2-3 gives the whole variable domain DTGVSQNPRHKITKRGQNVTFRCDPISEHNRLYWYRQTLGQGPEFLTYFQNEAQLEKSRLLSDRFSAERPKGSFSTLEIQRTEQGDSAMYLCASSSGGGTDTQYFGPGTRLTVL.

The table lists this clone with a count of one. This chain connects TRBV5-5 to TRBJ1-2, with D tentatively TRBD1 (5 bases). CDR3 length: 13 residues. Germline values: CDR1 SGHKS, CDR2 YYEKEE (reference sequence). V lost 3 bases, J lost 5 bases, and 11 bases lay in between. CDR3 sequence (DNA): TGTGCCAGCAGCTCGACCTGGGGGTATGGCTACACCTTC. Amino acids: CASSSTWGYGYTF.

The V call is TRBV19, the J call TRBJ2-1; 7 nucleotides agree with TRBD1. The CDR3 length is 14 residues. Germline V gene sequence: CDR1 LNHDA, CDR2 SQIVND (reference sequence). V gave up 7 bases and J gave up 3 bases; unmatched junction bases: 6. The CDR3 bases are TGTGCCAGTAATGGGAGACAGGGCTACAATGAGCAGTTCTTC. Translated, it gives CASNGRQGYNEQFF.

V gene TRBV5-4 combines with J gene TRBJ1-4; a possible D gene is TRBD1 (6 bases). The CDR3 covers 14 residues. Germline V gene lookup returns CDR1 SGHNT and CDR2 YYREEE (reference sequence). Deletions cut 4 bases from V and 8 bases from J, with 15 bases between. The DNA of the CDR3 is TGTGCCAGCAGCCTGGGGGGGCCGGGGGAAAAACTGTTTTTT. Translating it yields CASSLGGPGEKLFF.

The gene calls are TRBV7-3 and TRBJ1-6, with D possibly being TRBD1 (5 bases). This CDR3 region has 14 residues. The V and J ends lost 5 bases and 7 bases respectively, with 12 bases between them. Germline lookup yields CDR1 SGHTA and CDR2 FQGTGA. The CDR3 nucleotides read TGTGCCAGCAGCACCGGGACTGCCAATTCACCCCTCCACTTT. Translated, it gives CASSTGTANSPLHF.

The chain couples TRBV7-3 to TRBJ1-6, with TRBD1 matching 8 bases. There are 15 residues in the CDR3. The trim removed 2 bases at V and 5 bases at J, leaving 2 bases unmatched. Germline V CDR1 and CDR2: SGHTA, FQGTGA. The CDR3: CASSLLGQDNSPLHF. The CDR3 DNA sequence: TGTGCCAGCAGCTTATTGGGACAGGATAATTCACCCCTCCACTTT.

In the case of this clone: Other DNA sequences from this sample encode an identical CDR3 as well. V is TRBV7-9 and J is TRBJ1-5; D is ambiguous. Germline CDR1 and CDR2: SEHNR and FQNEAQ (reference sequence). Deletions cut 5 bases from V and 3 bases from J, with 5 bases between. The CDR3 has 12 amino acids. The CDR3 reads CASSLPNQPQHF. The CDR3, as DNA: TGTGCCAGCAGCCTCCCCAATCAGCCCCAGCATTTT. The full variable domain, its missing parts supplied by reference TRBV7-9 and TRBJ1-5, is DTGVSQNPRHKITKRGQNVTFRCDPISEHNRLYWYRQTLGQGPEFLTYFQNEAQLEKSRLLSDRFSAERPKGSFSTLEIQRTEQGDSAMYLCASSLPNQPQHFGDGTRLSIL.

This CDR3 is CSARLGRAFF. As DNA, the CDR3 is TGCAGTGCGCGACTAGGTCGGGCTTTCTTT. The chain links TRBV20-1 to TRBJ1-1, with D hard to call. The CDR3 runs to 10 residues. Germline V gives CDR1 DFQATT, CDR2 SNEGSKA (reference sequence). Trimming took 6 bases from V and 11 from J, leaving 13 bases between them.

The chain employs TRBV5-6 and TRBJ2-7; no firm D call. The CDR3 is made up of 13 amino acids. Per germline, CDR1 SGHDT and CDR2 YYEEEE. Trimming stripped 1 base from V and 6 bases from J, with 11 bases between. The CDR3 loop reads CASSLRLTGEQYF. Written as DNA, the CDR3 is TGTGCCAGCAGCTTGAGGTTGACGGGCGAGCAGTACTTC.

The chain is built from TRBV5-8 and TRBJ2-5; 7 bases align to TRBD2. J was trimmed by 5 bases and V by 1 base; bases with no gene match: 8. Per the germline V gene, CDR1 is SGHTS and CDR2 is YDEGEE. This CDR3 has 15 amino acids. Written as DNA, the CDR3 is TGTGCCAGCAGCTTGCAGCGGGGCCAGGCCGAGACCCAGTACTTC. Residues: CASSLQRGQAETQYF. The entire variable domain, with the rest obtained from reference TRBV5-8 and TRBJ2-5, is as follows: EAGVTQSPTHLIKTRGQQATLRCSPISGHTSVYWYQQALGLGLQFLLWYDEGEERNRGNFPPRFSGRQFPNYSSELNVNALELEDSALYLCASSLQRGQAETQYFGPGTRLLVL.

The CDR3 DNA is TGTGCCAGCAGCTTAGGGGTGATGAACACCGGGGAGCTGTTTTTT. Encoded protein: CASSLGVMNTGELFF. The chain carries TRBV7-2 and TRBJ2-2; D remains unclear. The germline gives CDR1 SGHTA, CDR2 FQGNSA. V shed 1 base and J shed 1 base, with 7 bases lying between them. There are 15 residues in the CDR3.

The CDR3 nucleotides are TGTGCCAGCAGCTTAGTGGACAACTCCTACGAGCAGTACTTC. This codes for CASSLVDNSYEQYF. This chain links TRBV7-2 with TRBJ2-7; tentative D call: TRBD1 (5 bases). V gave up 1 base and J gave up 0 bases, with 7 bases separating them. Germline CDR1 SGHTA, CDR2 FQGNSA. This CDR3 is built from 14 residues.

This clone has only a few counts. The rearrangement links TRBV2 to TRBJ2-1; D remains ambiguous. This CDR3 comprises 14 residues. Germline V gives CDR1 SNHLY, CDR2 FYNNEI. V gave up 7 bases and J gave up 0 bases, with 10 bases separating them. CDR3 amino acids: CASTRYPSYNEQFF. The DNA of the CDR3 is TGTGCCAGCACACGTTACCCCTCCTACAATGAGCAGTTCTTC.

The V and J genes are TRBV9 and TRBJ2-3; D call uncertain. The V gene lost 0 bases and the J gene lost 5 bases, with 13 bases spanning the gap. The CDR3 has 15 amino acids. CDR1 and CDR2 from the germline V gene are SGDLS and YYNGEE. Here the CDR3 DNA reads TGTGCCAGCAGCGTAGGGGGTAGGGATGGAGATACGCAGTATTTT. Translating it yields CASSVGGRDGDTQYF.

The V and J genes are TRBV19 and TRBJ1-2; TRBD1 agrees at 8 bases. Germline CDR1 LNHDA, CDR2 SQIVND (reference sequence). The CDR3 is made up of 15 amino acids. V lost 7 bases, J lost 0 bases, and 7 bases stayed unmatched. Here the CDR3 DNA reads TGTGCCAGTACCCAAGGACAGGGACCTAACTATGGCTACACCTTC. This translates into CASTQGQGPNYGYTF.

Here the CDR3 DNA reads TGTGCCAGCAGCCGGGACAAAGAACGGGGAACTGAAGCTTTCTTT. Translated, it gives CASSRDKERGTEAFF. The chain uses TRBV7-2 and TRBJ1-1; maybe TRBD1 (6 bases). The V end was cut by 5 bases, the J end by 5 bases, with 18 bases between. The CDR3 extends over 15 amino acids. Germline V gives CDR1 SGHTA, CDR2 FQGNSA.